Presented here are 13 T cell receptor beta chains from one specimen sequenced in a study of a mutant IDH1 vaccine in newly diagnosed glioma. Time point denoted: week 35, safety follow-up. Alongside topical imiquimod, each dose of vaccine comprised 300 ug of mutant IDH1 20-mer peptide. The antigens of these receptors remain unknown. Assay used: immunoSEQ multiplex PCR; TCRdb lists only in-frame clones, some missing. The data contain about 54,000 clones, around 84% of them seen just once; the ten biggest clones take up about 4%. Sequenced material: PBMCs, taken from a glioma patient whose treatment included an IDH1 peptide vaccine. These receptor sequences come from a woman aged 18-29 years with glioma.

The chain has TRBV7-2 and TRBJ2-1; 8 bases match TRBD1. Germline-derived CDR1 and CDR2 are SGHTA and FQGNSA. Germline trimming cut 5 bases from V and 9 bases from J; bases unmatched to any gene: 3. CDR3 size: 12 residues. Written as DNA, the CDR3 is TGTGCCAGCAGCCGGACAGGGTTTGAGCAGTTCTTC. This encodes CASSRTGFEQFF.

The chain is built from TRBV10-3 and TRBJ2-1; D uncertain. The CDR3 contains 14 residues. Deletions cut 0 bases from V and 7 bases from J, with 10 bases between. Germline CDR1 and CDR2: ENHRY and SYGVKD. CDR3 coding DNA: TGTGCCATCAGTGAGTCAGAGTTTACGAATGAGCAGTTCTTC. Encoded protein: CAISESEFTNEQFF.

With regard to this clone: An end of the junction differs from the germline gene, which may be a read error. The chain employs TRBV25-1 and TRBJ2-7; D unclear. The CDR3 length is 12 residues. Germline CDR1 and CDR2: MGHDK and SYGVNS. The CDR3 here is CASSEFEYVQYF. CDR3 DNA: TGTGCCAGCAGTGAATTCGAATACGTGCAGTACTTC.

The chain uses TRBV27 and TRBJ2-2; D not resolved. Trimming took off 3 bases at V and 5 bases at J, with 4 bases between the two ends. The CDR3 runs 12 residues. Germline V gives CDR1 MNHEY, CDR2 SMNVEV (reference sequence). CDR3 sequence: CASSFGTGELFF. CDR3 nucleotide sequence: TGTGCCAGCAGTTTCGGGACCGGGGAGCTGTTTTTT.

This chain joins TRBV5-4 and TRBJ1-2; 7 bases match TRBD1. This CDR3 comprises 14 residues. The germline V gene has CDR1 SGHNT and CDR2 YYREEE (reference sequence). J was trimmed by 4 bases and V by 4 bases; bases with no gene match: 7. The CDR3 is CASSEVGGGYGYTF. In nucleotides, the CDR3 is TGTGCCAGCAGCGAGGTAGGGGGCGGCTATGGCTACACCTTC.

This clone has only a few counts. The chain employs TRBV4-2 and TRBJ1-4; D might be TRBD1 (6 bases). The CDR3 runs to 15 residues. The V gene's germline CDR1 is LGHNA and CDR2 YNFKEQ. The V and J ends lost 3 bases and 4 bases respectively, with 12 bases between them. CDR3 amino acids: CASSQGGRSNEKLFF. The CDR3 bases are TGTGCCAGCAGCCAGGGGGGCAGGAGTAATGAAAAACTGTTTTTT.

V and J are TRBV15 and TRBJ1-6; 7 bases are a match to TRBD1. Germline-derived CDR1 and CDR2 are LNHNV and YYDKDF (reference sequence). This CDR3 region has 15 residues. V was clipped by 3 bases and J by 8 bases; unmatched bases: 7. The chain's CDR3 is CATSSRQGWYSPLHF. The CDR3 region has the DNA TGTGCCACCAGCAGTCGACAGGGTTGGTATTCACCCCTCCACTTT.

The chain carries TRBV9 and TRBJ1-2; tentative D call: TRBD1 (5 bases). CDR1 is SGDLS, CDR2 YYNGEE, per germline. V was cut by 3 bases and J by 4 bases, with 13 bases left in between. The CDR3 extends over 14 amino acids. CDR3 sequence (DNA): TGTGCCAGCAGCGATCCAGGGATTTCCTATGGCTACACCTTC. This encodes CASSDPGISYGYTF.

V usage is TRBV5-4 and J usage is TRBJ2-5; 7 nucleotides line up with TRBD2. The CDR3 contains 17 residues. Germline assignment: CDR1 SGHNT and CDR2 YYREEE (reference sequence). J gave up 2 bases and V 0 bases, and 10 bases lay outside the gene matches. The CDR3 here is CASSLGGSGVIQETQYF. Written as DNA, the CDR3 is TGTGCCAGCAGCTTGGGGGGAAGCGGGGTTATACAAGAGACCCAGTACTTC.

The chain has TRBV9 and TRBJ2-3, with D perhaps assigned TRBD1 or TRBD2 (5 bases each). Trimming pared 1 base from V and 3 bases from J, leaving 9 bases between. Germline assignment: CDR1 SGDLS and CDR2 YYNGEE. The CDR3 runs to 14 residues. The CDR3 nucleotides read TGTGCCAGCAGCGTATTAGGGGAGACAGATACGCAGTATTTT. It specifies CASSVLGETDTQYF.

This clone was seen just once. The CDR3 reads CASSPAYRTYEQYF. The CDR3 DNA follows: TGTGCCAGCAGCCCAGCGTACAGGACCTACGAGCAGTACTTC. The V and J genes are TRBV5-6 and TRBJ2-7; maybe TRBD1 (5 bases). The germline CDR1 and CDR2 sequences are SGHDT and YYEEEE. This CDR3 is 14 amino acids long. Trimming cost V 4 bases and J 2 bases, with 13 bases left between them.

The V gene is TRBV5-4, the J gene TRBJ2-1, with D unclear. The germline V gene has CDR1 SGHNT and CDR2 YYREEE (reference sequence). V was cut by 4 bases and J by 2 bases, with 10 bases left in between. There are 14 residues in the CDR3. CDR3 protein: CASSTERAYNEQFF. CDR3 coding DNA: TGTGCCAGCAGCACCGAAAGGGCCTACAATGAGCAGTTCTTC.

This sequence joins TRBV29-1 and TRBJ2-4; 8 nucleotides line up with TRBD2. The CDR3 is 14 amino acids. V was clipped by 4 bases and J by 7 bases; unmatched bases: 9. The germline gives CDR1 SQVTM, CDR2 ANQGSEA. CDR3 DNA: TGCAGCGTTGGACTTGTGGCGGGGGGTAACATTCAGTACTTC. This translates into CSVGLVAGGNIQYF.